The 32 T cell receptor beta chains presented below share a single source sample, sequenced in a study of blood T cell repertoires in COVID-19. TCRdb's copy holds only in-frame clones and misses some; the assay was immunoSEQ multiplex PCR. Counted here are around 120,000 clones, around 83% occurring once; the ten biggest clones make up around a tenth. Sequencing was carried out using peripheral blood. The receptors were gathered from a man between 40 and 49 years old with active or convalescent COVID-19.

Notes on this clone: Different DNA sequences within this sample yield the same CDR3. The rearrangement uses TRBV30 and TRBJ1-4; TRBD1 agrees at 10 bases. Germline V lookup: CDR1 GTSNPN, CDR2 SVGIG (reference sequence). Trimming cost V 3 bases and J 6 bases; bases outside gene matches: 4. CDR3 length: 14 amino acids. The CDR3 is CAWRRTGGYEKLFF. DNA for the CDR3: TGTGCCTGGAGGCGGACAGGGGGGTATGAAAAACTGTTTTTT.

The CDR3 spells CASSYEEVNTEAFF. As DNA, the CDR3 is TGTGCCAGCAGTTACGAGGAGGTGAACACTGAAGCTTTCTTT. The rearrangement joins TRBV6-5 to TRBJ1-1; D is unclear. CDR1 MNHEY and CDR2 SVGAGI come from the germline V gene. Trimming left V 2 bases short and J 0 bases short, with 7 bases between. The CDR3 spans 14 residues.

DNA for the CDR3: TGTGCCAGCAGCTCCTACGCCATTAGCGATGAGCAGTTCTTC. It yields the protein CASSSYAISDEQFF. J is TRBJ2-1 and V is TRBV13, with a tentative D call TRBD2 (5 bases). CDR3 length equals 14 residues. Germline lookup yields CDR1 PRHDT and CDR2 FYEKMQ (reference sequence). Trimming shortened V by 4 bases and J by 8 bases, and 15 bases separated the two germline ends.

The chain recombines TRBV9 with TRBJ2-7; D gene uncertain. This CDR3 contains 13 residues. V was shortened by 3 bases and J by 4 bases, with 11 bases between the two germline ends. Germline V gives CDR1 SGDLS, CDR2 YYNGEE. CDR3 sequence reads: CASSGERMYEQYF. The CDR3 DNA reads as TGTGCCAGCAGCGGAGAGAGGATGTACGAGCAGTACTTC.

This chain uses TRBV27 with TRBJ1-1, with D uncertain. Germline CDR1 and CDR2: MNHEY and SMNVEV (reference sequence). V dropped 4 bases and J dropped 0 bases, with 9 bases sitting between them. CDR3 length equals 14 residues. The CDR3 reads CASSSRRLNTEAFF. The CDR3 DNA reads as TGTGCCAGCAGTTCTCGCAGGTTGAACACTGAAGCTTTCTTT.

V gene TRBV11-3 combines with J gene TRBJ2-1; 9 positions match TRBD2. V lost 5 bases, J lost 5 bases, and 13 bases stayed unmatched. Germline assignment: CDR1 SGHNT and CDR2 YENEEA. The CDR3 has 17 residues. The CDR3 DNA reads TGTGCCAGCAGCCCCCGCCCAGCGGGGGGCACGCACAATGAGCAGTTCTTC. As protein: CASSPRPAGGTHNEQFF.

This clone was seen just once. The chain couples TRBV30 to TRBJ1-6; D uncertain. Germline lookup yields CDR1 GTSNPN and CDR2 SVGIG (reference sequence). The CDR3 length is 13 residues. The germline V and J ends were trimmed by 8 bases and 4 bases, with 12 bases remaining between them. The CDR3 nucleotides are TGTGCCGGTGGCGGGGAATATAATTCACCCCTCCACTTT. Its protein is CAGGGEYNSPLHF.

The chain uses TRBV7-2 and TRBJ1-1; perhaps TRBD1 as D (6 bases). Germline CDR1 and CDR2: SGHTA and FQGNSA. V shed 5 bases and J shed 1 base, with 14 bases lying between them. This CDR3 is built from 15 residues. The DNA of the CDR3 is TGTGCCAGCAGCCCCCAACAGGGTCCGAACACTGAAGCTTTCTTT. The encoded protein is CASSPQQGPNTEAFF.

The V and J genes are TRBV5-1 and TRBJ2-6, with unresolved D. CDR3 length equals 17 residues. Trimming pared 4 bases from V and 1 base from J, leaving 15 bases between. CDR1 is SGHRS, CDR2 YFSETQ, per germline. This chain's CDR3 is CASSVGAAFSGANVLTF. In nucleotides, the CDR3 is TGCGCCAGCAGCGTGGGCGCGGCTTTTTCTGGGGCCAACGTCCTGACTTTC.

The CDR3 DNA sequence: TGTGCCAGCAGTTTTGGGGACAGAACTGAAGCTTTCTTT. It codes for CASSFGDRTEAFF. The chain joins TRBV12-3 or TRBV12-4 to TRBJ1-1, with 7 positions matching TRBD1. The V gene end was trimmed by 3 bases and the J gene end by 5 bases; junction bases not matched to a gene: 3. The CDR3 extends over 13 amino acids.

The genes are TRBV7-2 and TRBJ2-3; 11 nucleotides align to TRBD2. The germline V gene encodes CDR1 SGHTA and CDR2 FQGNSA. V lost 6 bases to trimming and J lost 3 bases; unmatched junction nucleotides: 8. The CDR3 has 16 amino acids. The CDR3 nucleotides read TGTGCCAGCAGTTATGTTAGACTAGCGGGGACAGATACGCAGTATTTT. Residues: CASSYVRLAGTDTQYF.

This clone was found once. The chain has TRBV7-3 and TRBJ2-3; D might be TRBD2 (6 bases). CDR1 and CDR2 from the germline V gene are SGHTA and FQGTGA. Trimming took 0 bases from V and 0 from J, leaving 13 bases between them. The CDR3 spans 17 residues. CDR3 nucleotides: TGTGCCAGCAGCTTAACGGCCGGGGGATCAAGCACAGATACGCAGTATTTT. Residues: CASSLTAGGSSTDTQYF.

The chain carries TRBV5-1 and TRBJ1-3; 10 bases match TRBD1. V trimming: 5 bases; J trimming: 1 base; junction bases outside the gene matches: 3. The CDR3 has 15 residues. CDR1 and CDR2 from the germline V gene are SGHRS and YFSETQ. CDR3 DNA: TGCGCCAGCAGTAGGGACAGGGGTTCTGGAAACACCATATATTTT. Protein sequence: CASSRDRGSGNTIYF.

The CDR3 here is CASSLQSRAVDATQYF. The CDR3 DNA is TGTGCCAGCAGCTTACAGTCGCGGGCTGTGGACGCTACGCAGTATTTT. The gene calls are TRBV7-2 and TRBJ2-3, with D perhaps matching TRBD2 (5 bases). V was shortened by 2 bases and J by 8 bases, with 20 bases between the two germline ends. Germline assignment: CDR1 SGHTA and CDR2 FQGNSA. The CDR3 length is 16 residues.

The DNA for the CDR3 is TGTGCCAGCAATCAACCGAGCTATGGCTACACCTTC. It encodes CASNQPSYGYTF. This chain uses TRBV12-3 or TRBV12-4 with TRBJ1-2, with D unclear. V lost 7 bases to trimming and J lost 4 bases, with 10 bases between them. The CDR3 is 12 residues long.

V is TRBV5-1 and J is TRBJ2-7; D may be TRBD2 (6 bases). Trimming left V 0 bases short and J 4 bases short, with 11 bases between. The CDR3 loop spans 14 amino acids. Germline V gene lookup returns CDR1 SGHRS and CDR2 YFSETQ. CDR3 protein: CASSLGQGGYEQYF. CDR3 DNA: TGCGCCAGCAGCTTGGGGCAGGGAGGTTACGAGCAGTACTTC.

The CDR3 loop reads CASNFEPRTGELFF. The CDR3 DNA is TGTGCCAGCAATTTCGAACCGAGGACCGGGGAGCTGTTTTTT. The V gene is TRBV6-5, the J gene TRBJ2-2, with no clear D. Per the germline V gene, CDR1 is MNHEY and CDR2 is SVGAGI. This CDR3 is 14 amino acids long. Trimming removed 7 bases at V and 5 bases at J, with 14 bases between.

This sequence joins TRBV7-6 and TRBJ2-1; 9 bases line up with TRBD2. V trimming: 5 bases; J trimming: 1 base; junction bases outside the gene matches: 18. Germline CDR1 reads SGHVS; CDR2 reads FNYEAQ. CDR3 length: 20 residues. For the CDR3, the DNA is TGTGCCAGCAGCCCGCGTGGGGGCGGGGGGGCTGTTGGTTCCTACAATGAGCAGTTCTTC. Its translation: CASSPRGGGGAVGSYNEQFF.

The chain is built from TRBV3-1 (or the pseudogene TRBV3-2) and TRBJ1-2; 7 bases are a match to TRBD1. The CDR3 is 14 amino acids. J lost 4 bases, V lost 3 bases, and 5 bases had no gene match. The germline V gene has CDR1 LGHDT and CDR2 YNNKEL (reference sequence). The CDR3 region is CASSQNRDSYGYTF. The CDR3 DNA reads TGTGCCAGCAGCCAGAACCGGGACAGCTATGGCTACACCTTC.

With regard to this clone: It may be a read error: a sequence one base away is much more abundant. The identical CDR3 is also encoded by other nucleotide sequences in the sample. CDR3 nucleotide sequence: TGTGCCAGCAGCGGGACAGGGGGCTTTCAGCCCCAGCATTTT. Its protein is CASSGTGGFQPQHF. The rearrangement uses TRBV6-5 and TRBJ1-5; 12 nucleotides agree with TRBD1. Trimming cost V 6 bases and J 6 bases; bases outside gene matches: 3. Germline CDR1 and CDR2: MNHEY and SVGAGI. CDR3 length: 14 residues.

The V call is TRBV3-1 (or the pseudogene TRBV3-2), the J call TRBJ2-5; D is possibly TRBD2 (6 bases). The CDR3 spans 15 residues. CDR1 and CDR2 (germline): LGHDT, YNNKEL (reference sequence). V was cut by 0 bases and J by 5 bases, with 13 bases left in between. The CDR3 DNA follows: TGTGCCAGCAGCCAAGACCGGTACAGCGGGGAGACCCAGTACTTC. It encodes CASSQDRYSGETQYF.

This chain joins TRBV10-2 and TRBJ2-3; D perhaps matches TRBD2 (5 bases). Trimming stripped 7 bases from V and 0 bases from J, with 11 bases between. This CDR3 is 14 amino acids long. Germline lookup yields CDR1 WSHSY and CDR2 SAAADI. The CDR3 region is CASIGLASTDTQYF. The CDR3 DNA is TGCGCCAGCATCGGCCTAGCTAGCACAGATACGCAGTATTTT.

In DNA form, the CDR3 reads TGTGCCAGCAGCCGACAGCTGCTTGGAAACACCATATATTTT. Residues: CASSRQLLGNTIYF. J is TRBJ1-3 and V is TRBV11-2; D perhaps matches TRBD1 (5 bases). The CDR3 consists of 14 residues. V lost 5 bases, J lost 3 bases, and 11 bases lay in between. Germline-derived CDR1 and CDR2 are SGHAT and FQNNGV.

The genes are TRBV19 and TRBJ2-4, with a weak D call TRBD1 (5 bases). Germline CDR1 and CDR2: LNHDA and SQIVND (reference sequence). This CDR3 is 14 amino acids long. The ends were cut back, 4 bases at V and 8 bases at J, with 15 bases in the middle. CDR3 nucleotides: TGTGCCAGTAGTAGCCGGGCCCTAGGGGACATTCAGTACTTC. It encodes CASSSRALGDIQYF.

J is TRBJ1-5 and V is TRBV7-8; the D gene is possibly TRBD1 (6 bases). Germline V gives CDR1 SGHVS, CDR2 FQNEAQ. The CDR3 contains 15 residues. V lost 5 bases and J 0 bases, leaving 11 bases between the germline ends. CDR3 coding DNA: TGTGCCAGCAGCACAGGGACGGTTAGCAATCAGCCCCAGCATTTT. Encoded protein: CASSTGTVSNQPQHF.

V gene TRBV7-3 combines with J gene TRBJ2-5, with D possibly TRBD1 on 5 matching bases. The V end was cut by 3 bases, the J end by 0 bases, with 14 bases between. CDR1 SGHTA and CDR2 FQGTGA come from the germline V gene. The CDR3 consists of 16 residues. Written as DNA, the CDR3 is TGTGCCAGCAGCTTGGGCCCGCAGGGAAACCAAGAGACCCAGTACTTC. Translation: CASSLGPQGNQETQYF.

This sequence joins TRBV12-5 and TRBJ2-7; D might be TRBD1 (6 bases). V lost 4 bases and J lost 7, with 11 bases in between. In germline, CDR1 is LGHNT, CDR2 FRNRAP. This CDR3 is 12 amino acids long. The CDR3 DNA reads as TGTGCTAGTGGTTGGGACACCCCTGAGCAGTACTTC. It encodes CASGWDTPEQYF.

This clone was counted a few times. This rearrangement joins TRBV3-1 (or the pseudogene TRBV3-2) to TRBJ2-2, with D perhaps matching TRBD2 (5 bases). CDR1 LGHDT and CDR2 YNNKEL come from the germline V gene (reference sequence). Trimming removed 0 bases at V and 6 bases at J, with 8 bases between. CDR3 size: 14 residues. The CDR3 DNA sequence: TGTGCCAGCAGCCAAGACGGGGTCCCCGGGGAGCTGTTTTTT. Translating gives CASSQDGVPGELFF.

Worth noting for this clone: Different DNA sequences within this sample yield the same CDR3. The J gene is TRBJ2-2, the V gene TRBV4-1; TRBD2 agrees at 8 bases. V lost 0 bases, J lost 7 bases, and 4 bases stayed unmatched. There are 15 residues in the CDR3. Germline-derived CDR1 and CDR2 are MGHRA and YSYEKL. The CDR3, as DNA: TGCGCCAGCAGCCAAGAGGCGGGGGGAAACGGGGAGCTGTTTTTT. This sequence encodes CASSQEAGGNGELFF.

The chain has TRBV19 and TRBJ2-2; possible D gene TRBD2, 6 bases. Germline CDR1 is LNHDA and CDR2 is SQIVND (reference sequence). The CDR3 has 19 amino acids. Trimming cost V 2 bases and J 1 base, with 20 bases left between them. The CDR3 here is CASSIKTGAGPRNTGELFF. For the CDR3, the DNA is TGTGCCAGTAGTATAAAAACAGGTGCGGGACCTCGGAACACCGGGGAGCTGTTTTTT.

This chain uses TRBV4-1 with TRBJ1-3; 8 bases are a match to TRBD1. V was pared by 1 base and J by 2 bases, with 13 bases of the junction left unmatched. CDR3 length: 19 amino acids. Germline values: CDR1 MGHRA, CDR2 YSYEKL. This CDR3 is CASSQAGSGRGLTGNTIYF. DNA of the CDR3: TGCGCCAGCAGCCAAGCTGGGAGCGGCAGGGGGCTAACTGGAAACACCATATATTTT.

The chain couples TRBV7-2 to TRBJ2-7; no firm D call. Germline assignment: CDR1 SGHTA and CDR2 FQGNSA. There are 12 residues in the CDR3. V was cut by 1 base and J by 4 bases, with 5 bases left in between. The CDR3 DNA is TGTGCCAGCAGCTTAGTGGAGTACGAGCAGTACTTC. Encoded protein: CASSLVEYEQYF.